The following is a T cell receptor beta chain sequence with its context. Its antigen target is currently unknown. Base-call qualities are not available, and no considerably larger clone is one nucleotide away. The protocol used for the library was the immunoSEQ multiplex PCR assay. The hsTCRB Kit was used according to the manufacturer's protocol to amplify rearranged TCR beta chain sequences. TCRB libraries were sequenced on an Illumina MiSeq. Per the original workflow: Demultiplexing, trimming and gene mapping were performed with the kit vendor's proprietary platform. The clones in this table, taken by TCRdb from immuneACCESS, are in-frame only. Not every clone is retained; where verified, under half of the shortfall comes from an unresolved V gene, and the cause of the rest is unknown. V and J calls and clone size are those listed in that table; D and trimming were worked out from the DNA. The sample table records roughly 130,000 clones; around four fifths of these occur just once. Of the sample, 5.5% is held by the ten largest clones.

This entry is derived from a study of a mutant IDH1 vaccine in newly diagnosed glioma (dated by TCRdb to about 2021). For the study in its entirety: Eight vaccinations were administered to patients in weeks 1, 3, 5, 7, 11, 15, 19 and 23, corresponding to visits V03 through V10. Of the 30 or so patients who were treated, about 62% were male and about 40% were female, and the mean age was approximately 40 years. Vaccination was initiated 4-6 weeks after radiotherapy alone, or concurrently with temozolomide cycles in the chemotherapy-containing groups. Before enrollment, most patients had been given radiochemotherapy with temozolomide as standard therapy, while the rest had received either radiotherapy alone or temozolomide alone. Peripheral blood was collected at six visits: V03 (baseline), V05, V07, V10, V12 and V13. Longitudinal TCRB deep sequencing was performed for roughly 27 treated patients wherever samples were available for exploratory analyses. General findings and caveats noted by the study authors: Selection of PBMC samples for TCRB deep sequencing was based on availability. The authors noted that analyses of patient blood samples could not be reproduced because of sample limitations. Changes in the top peripheral T cell clonotypes picked up by TCRB sequencing did not appear to be linked to pseudoprogression. Immune responses induced by the vaccine were seen in around 93% of patients across multiple MHC alleles.

The time point label corresponds to: week 11, during vaccination. Each vaccine dose, consisting of 300 ug of a 20-mer mutant IDH1 peptide in Montanide, was administered subcutaneously with topical imiquimod. The donors had newly diagnosed IDH1-mutant astrocytomas of WHO grade 3 or 4 that showed loss of nuclear ATRX. The samples were drawn from NOA16, a multicentre, single-arm, open-label phase I trial in Germany that tested a mutant IDH1 peptide vaccine in humans for the first time. Genomic DNA for TCRB sequencing was extracted from EDTA blood using the DNeasy Blood and Tissue Kit. Per the germline V gene (reference sequence), LNHDA is the CDR1 and SQIVND is the CDR2. The CDR3 runs 14 residues from the cysteine to the phenylalanine. Only the CDR3 part of the read is kept: 42 bases, read in frame from the first base. At the junction V is shortened by 3 bases and J by 4 bases; bases outside the gene matches: 4.

The input for sequencing was PBMCs, taken from a glioma patient whose treatment included an IDH1 peptide vaccine. The sequence links TRBV19 to TRBJ2-7, with 9 junctional bases fitting TRBD1. The receptor comes from a middle-aged man with glioma. The sequenced DNA: TGTGCCAGTAGTATGCGGGGACAGGGATACGAGCAGTACTTC. It specifies CASSMRGQGYEQYF.